Included here is one T cell receptor beta chain sequence, with context. The sample is drawn from a study of radiotherapy plus CTLA-4 blockade in lung cancer. As for the study in general: For around 18% of patients, objective responses occurred, and around 34% had disease control.

Assay used: immunoSEQ multiplex PCR; TCRdb lists only in-frame clones, some missing. The table has about 51,000 clones, around 75% seen once. This CDR3 has 14 residues. Germline CDR1 is SGHDT and CDR2 is YYEEEE. Trimming cost V 2 bases and J 2 bases, with 9 bases left between them. The rearrangement joins TRBV5-6 to TRBJ2-3; weak D call: TRBD1 (5 bases). This TCR was recovered from a human donor with non-small cell lung cancer who had a complete response to radiotherapy plus ipilimumab. This specimen was peripheral blood, taken from a patient treated with radiotherapy plus ipilimumab. The CDR3 is CASSFDRDTDTQYF. CDR3 coding DNA: TGTGCCAGCAGCTTCGACAGAGACACAGATACGCAGTATTTT.